This T cell receptor beta chain was sequenced for a study of beta chain features in type 1 diabetes. Study at large: No patient-donor differences in age, gender, total cells or subset yield.

The investigators reverse transcribed all of the isolated RNA, so they sequenced expressed TCRB transcripts. Assay used: immunoSEQ multiplex PCR; TCRdb lists only in-frame clones, some missing. The sample includes nearly 700,000 clones, roughly 13% seen only once; the top ten take 0.02% to 0.025%. Study outcomes and limitations: Moderate yet significant TCRB CDR3 shortening was seen in Type 1 diabetes patients in all four CD4+ subsets. Naive, central memory and regulatory TCRB repertoires appeared more similar among patients than healthy donors.

Averaging roughly 120 mL, one heparinised blood draw came from each individual donor. Markers CD45RO/CCR7/CD25/CD127/CD95/CD27 served to sort CD4+ naive, central memory, regulatory and stem cell-like memory cells. The J segment lost 2 bases and the V segment lost 5 bases, leaving 1 base of the junction unmatched. The germline CDR1 and CDR2 sequences are SGHTA and FQGNSA. CDR3 length: 15 residues. Details on this clone: Its antigen remains unidentified. This specimen includes other DNA sequences encoding the same CDR3.

The chain links TRBV7-2 to TRBJ2-1; 12 positions match TRBD2. The sequencing input was naive CD4+ T cells from blood. The receptor was derived from a man between 18 and 35 years old with type 1 diabetes. The CDR3 here is CASSPSGGAYNEQFF. CDR3 nucleotides: TGTGCCAGCAGCCCTAGCGGGGGGGCCTACAATGAGCAGTTCTTC.